This entry lists 3 T cell receptor beta chains sequenced from one sample in a study of OX40 agonist ivuxolimab in advanced cancers. Sequenced by immunoSEQ multiplex PCR; TCRdb stores in-frame clones only, minus some. Altogether tens of thousands of clones are present, 87% being singletons, with the ten largest covering approximately 0.4%. Sequenced material: CD4+ or CD8+ T cells sorted from blood, taken in a trial of the OX40 agonist ivuxolimab. These receptors were taken from an adult with an advanced solid tumor such as melanoma, head and neck, liver or kidney cancer.

This rearrangement joins TRBV7-6 to TRBJ2-7, with 8 bases that match TRBD1. Trimming removed 3 bases from V and 1 base from J; junction bases left unmatched: 2. The CDR3 contains 14 residues. The germline V gene encodes CDR1 SGHVS and CDR2 FNYEAQ. The CDR3 bases are TGTGCCAGCAGCTTCGACAGGGGATCCTACGAGCAGTACTTC. Translation: CASSFDRGSYEQYF. The full variable domain, its missing parts supplied by reference TRBV7-6 and TRBJ2-7, is GAGVSQSPRYKVTKRGQDVALRCDPISGHVSLYWYRQALGQGPEFLTYFNYEAQQDKSGLPNDRFSAERPEGSISTLTIQRTEQRDSAMYRCASSFDRGSYEQYFGPGTRLTVT.

This clone has a single count. CDR3 in DNA: TGTGCCAGCAGTTTATCGTGGACGCGGCGAGGGGCCCAGCATTTT. It is translated as CASSLSWTRRGAQHF. The chain employs TRBV27 and TRBJ1-5; D is perhaps TRBD1 (5 bases). From germline, CDR1 is MNHEY and CDR2 SMNVEV (reference sequence). V gave up 0 bases and J gave up 11 bases, with 17 bases separating them. The CDR3 loop spans 15 amino acids.

This clone has only one observation. CDR3 sequence: CASSEYRGAGYTF. The CDR3 DNA follows: TGTGCCAGCAGTGAATATAGGGGGGCAGGGTACACCTTC. The chain links TRBV25-1 to TRBJ1-2, with TRBD1 as a possible D gene (6 bases). The CDR3 is 13 amino acids. The germline gives CDR1 MGHDK, CDR2 SYGVNS. Trimming took 0 bases from V and 11 from J, leaving 13 bases between them.